This is a list of T cell receptor beta chains from one sample in a study of siplizumab effects on memory and regulatory T cells. Assay used: immunoSEQ multiplex PCR; TCRdb lists only in-frame clones, some missing. There are under 140,000 clones in the sample; 80% to 95% occur only once, and under 1.5% lies in the top ten. Sequencing used CD4+ T cells sorted from blood. The origin of the receptors is a human donor in good health. Both conserved end residues are part of each CDR3. The order of the fields is V gene, D gene, clone size, J gene, CDR3 DNA, CDR3 protein. A D gene is named only where the DNA matches it firmly. The size field is filled for only some rows; it gives once, few, many or a size class.

v_gene: TRBV25-1; d_gene: -; abundance: -; j_gene: TRBJ1-4; CDR3nt: TGTGCCAGCAGTGAAGGGGGCCGGGTGTTTTTT; CDR3aa: CASSEGGRVFF
v_gene: TRBV15; d_gene: -; abundance: -; j_gene: TRBJ2-5; CDR3nt: TGTGCCACCAGCACCTCTGGGGGGGCCCAAGAGACCCAGTACTTC; CDR3aa: CATSTSGGAQETQYF
v_gene: TRBV10-1; d_gene: -; abundance: -; j_gene: TRBJ2-7; CDR3nt: TGCGCCAGCAGTGACCAGGGTGAGACCTACGAGCAGTACTTC; CDR3aa: CASSDQGETYEQYF
v_gene: TRBV5-1; d_gene: TRBD2; abundance: -; j_gene: TRBJ2-6; CDR3nt: TGCGCCAGCAGTTCGGGACTAGCGGGAACTGGGGCCAACGTCCTGACTTTC; CDR3aa: CASSSGLAGTGANVLTF
v_gene: TRBV5-5; d_gene: -; abundance: -; j_gene: TRBJ2-2; CDR3nt: TGTGCCAGCAGCTTGGACGATTACAGGACGAACACCGGGGAGCTGTTTTTT; CDR3aa: CASSLDDYRTNTGELFF
v_gene: TRBV6-6; d_gene: -; abundance: -; j_gene: TRBJ2-2; CDR3nt: TGTGCCAGCAGGCGACAGACGAACACCGGGGAGCTGTTTTTT; CDR3aa: CASRRQTNTGELFF
v_gene: TRBV6-5; d_gene: TRBD1; abundance: -; j_gene: TRBJ1-2; CDR3nt: TGTGCCAGCATTGGGACAGGGGGAAGGTACTATGGCTACACCTTC; CDR3aa: CASIGTGGRYYGYTF
v_gene: TRBV5-4; d_gene: -; abundance: once; j_gene: TRBJ2-3; CDR3nt: TGTGCCAGCAGCTTGGAGGGGGTCACAGATACGCAGTATTTT; CDR3aa: CASSLEGVTDTQYF
v_gene: TRBV18; d_gene: -; abundance: -; j_gene: TRBJ2-2; CDR3nt: TGTGCCAGCTCACCAAGGGCTACCGGGGAGCTGTTTTTT; CDR3aa: CASSPRATGELFF
v_gene: TRBV2; d_gene: -; abundance: -; j_gene: TRBJ2-7; CDR3nt: TGTGCCAGCAGTTCGCCGCCAGGGGCTCAGCAGTACTTC; CDR3aa: CASSSPPGAQQYF
v_gene: TRBV6-1; d_gene: -; abundance: -; j_gene: TRBJ1-4; CDR3nt: TGTGCCAGCAACCAGGGGAAGGAAAAACTGTTTTTT; CDR3aa: CASNQGKEKLFF
v_gene: TRBV4-1; d_gene: -; abundance: -; j_gene: TRBJ2-5; CDR3nt: TGCGCCAGCAGCCAAGGCCAGGAGGAGACCCAGTACTTC; CDR3aa: CASSQGQEETQYF
v_gene: TRBV6-1; d_gene: -; abundance: -; j_gene: TRBJ2-7; CDR3nt: TGTGCCAGCCTAAAGAGGGCTAGCAGCTACGAGCAGTACTTC; CDR3aa: CASLKRASSYEQYF
v_gene: TRBV2; d_gene: -; abundance: -; j_gene: TRBJ2-5; CDR3nt: TGTGCCAGCAGTGACGTCGGGCAGGGCGGGCAAGAGACCCAGTACTTC; CDR3aa: CASSDVGQGGQETQYF
v_gene: TRBV6-6; d_gene: TRBD2; abundance: -; j_gene: TRBJ2-7; CDR3nt: TGTGCCAGCAGTTACTCTAGCGGGAGCTGGGCCGAGCAGTACTTC; CDR3aa: CASSYSSGSWAEQYF
v_gene: TRBV19; d_gene: -; abundance: -; j_gene: TRBJ2-3; CDR3nt: TGTGCCAGTAGTATCCCTCAGGGAAGCACAGATACGCAGTATTTT; CDR3aa: CASSIPQGSTDTQYF
v_gene: TRBV5-1; d_gene: -; abundance: once; j_gene: TRBJ1-1; CDR3nt: TGCGCCAGCAAGGTTTTATCAGGGGCGGGCACTGAAGCTTTCTTT; CDR3aa: CASKVLSGAGTEAFF
v_gene: TRBV5-4; d_gene: -; abundance: -; j_gene: TRBJ2-4; CDR3nt: TGTGCCAGCAGCTTGACAGACTACCTAGCCAAAAACATTCAGTACTTC; CDR3aa: CASSLTDYLAKNIQYF
v_gene: TRBV2; d_gene: TRBD1; abundance: -; j_gene: TRBJ1-3; CDR3nt: TGTGCCAGCAAAACAGGGGGAACTGGAAACACCATATATTTT; CDR3aa: CASKTGGTGNTIYF
v_gene: TRBV6-1; d_gene: TRBD1; abundance: -; j_gene: TRBJ1-5; CDR3nt: TGTGCCAGCATCGGGACAGGGGGCCGTGAGAAGCCCCAGCATTTT; CDR3aa: CASIGTGGREKPQHF
v_gene: TRBV19; d_gene: TRBD2; abundance: -; j_gene: TRBJ2-1; CDR3nt: TGTGCCAGTAGTGGAGCGGGGGGCACATACAATGAGCAGTTCTTC; CDR3aa: CASSGAGGTYNEQFF
v_gene: TRBV6-6; d_gene: -; abundance: -; j_gene: TRBJ1-1; CDR3nt: TGTGCCAGCAGTTATCAGGGTGGAGCTTGGGCTTTCTTT; CDR3aa: CASSYQGGAWAFF
v_gene: TRBV7-2; d_gene: TRBD1; abundance: -; j_gene: TRBJ2-6; CDR3nt: TGTGCCAGCAGCTTCAGGGGGCTTGGGGCCAACGTCCTGACTTTC; CDR3aa: CASSFRGLGANVLTF
v_gene: TRBV5-1; d_gene: -; abundance: -; j_gene: TRBJ1-2; CDR3nt: TGCGCCAGCAGCTTGGGGCAGGTGGGCGACCTCTACACCTTC; CDR3aa: CASSLGQVGDLYTF
v_gene: TRBV4-1; d_gene: -; abundance: -; j_gene: TRBJ1-1; CDR3nt: TGCGCCAGCAGCCAAGAATGGGGGAACACTGAAGCTTTCTTT; CDR3aa: CASSQEWGNTEAFF
v_gene: TRBV5-1; d_gene: TRBD1; abundance: -; j_gene: TRBJ2-3; CDR3nt: TGCGCCAGCAGCCCGGGACAGAACACAGATACGCAGTATTTT; CDR3aa: CASSPGQNTDTQYF
v_gene: TRBV30; d_gene: -; abundance: -; j_gene: TRBJ1-1; CDR3nt: TGTGCCTGGAGTGTCGGCCGGAGGACTGAAGCTTTCTTT; CDR3aa: CAWSVGRRTEAFF
v_gene: TRBV29-1; d_gene: -; abundance: -; j_gene: TRBJ2-1; CDR3nt: TGCAGCACACAGGGGGGGAACAATGAGCAGTTCTTC; CDR3aa: CSTQGGNNEQFF
v_gene: TRBV6-1; d_gene: TRBD1; abundance: -; j_gene: TRBJ1-2; CDR3nt: TGTGCCAGCAGTTTTGACAGGGACTACTATGGCTACACCTTC; CDR3aa: CASSFDRDYYGYTF
v_gene: TRBV5-1; d_gene: -; abundance: -; j_gene: TRBJ2-3; CDR3nt: TGCGCCAGCAGCAGGGCCACAGATACGCAGTATTTT; CDR3aa: CASSRATDTQYF
v_gene: TRBV6-5; d_gene: -; abundance: once; j_gene: TRBJ1-3; CDR3nt: TGTGCCAGCAGTTACTCGACTCCGAGCTCTGGAAACACCATATATTTT; CDR3aa: CASSYSTPSSGNTIYF
v_gene: TRBV19; d_gene: TRBD1; abundance: -; j_gene: TRBJ1-5; CDR3nt: TGTGCCAGCAAGACAGGGAGTAATCAGCCCCAGCATTTT; CDR3aa: CASKTGSNQPQHF
v_gene: TRBV21-1; d_gene: -; abundance: -; j_gene: TRBJ1-1; CDR3nt: TGTGCCAGCATCCCGAAAAGGGGTACGTACACTGAAGCTTTCTTT; CDR3aa: CASIPKRGTYTEAFF
v_gene: TRBV6-1; d_gene: -; abundance: -; j_gene: TRBJ1-2; CDR3nt: TGTGCCAGCAGTGCTGAGGGGCGTGGCTACACCTTC; CDR3aa: CASSAEGRGYTF
v_gene: TRBV2; d_gene: -; abundance: -; j_gene: TRBJ2-1; CDR3nt: TGTGCCAGCAAAGTGGGGCTAGCTCCCACGGATGAGCAGTTCTTC; CDR3aa: CASKVGLAPTDEQFF
v_gene: TRBV4-1; d_gene: TRBD2; abundance: -; j_gene: TRBJ2-1; CDR3nt: TGCGCCAGCAGCCAAGTCGGCGGGGGAAATTACAATGAGCAGTTCTTC; CDR3aa: CASSQVGGGNYNEQFF
v_gene: TRBV10-3; d_gene: -; abundance: -; j_gene: TRBJ2-7; CDR3nt: TGTGCCACCCGCACCACAGTGTCCTCCTACGAGCAGTACTTC; CDR3aa: CATRTTVSSYEQYF
v_gene: TRBV6-1; d_gene: -; abundance: -; j_gene: TRBJ1-2; CDR3nt: TGTGCCAGCAGGGGGGGAGCTAACTATGGCTACACCTTC; CDR3aa: CASRGGANYGYTF
v_gene: TRBV5-1; d_gene: TRBD1; abundance: -; j_gene: TRBJ2-7; CDR3nt: TGCGCCAGCAGCTTAAGGACAGGGAACCACGAGCAGTACTTC; CDR3aa: CASSLRTGNHEQYF
v_gene: TRBV9; d_gene: -; abundance: -; j_gene: TRBJ2-1; CDR3nt: TGTGCCAGCAGCACTTCGAACCATACAAGCTCCTACAATGAGCAGTTCTTC; CDR3aa: CASSTSNHTSSYNEQFF
v_gene: TRBV25-1; d_gene: -; abundance: once; j_gene: TRBJ1-5; CDR3nt: TGTGCCAGCAGTGGAGGAGGCGGAGTAAATCAGCCCCAGCATTTT; CDR3aa: CASSGGGGVNQPQHF
v_gene: TRBV15; d_gene: TRBD2; abundance: -; j_gene: TRBJ2-1; CDR3nt: TGTGCCACCAGCAGAGATCCCCCAGCGGGAGGGAACAATGAGCAGTTCTTC; CDR3aa: CATSRDPPAGGNNEQFF
v_gene: TRBV20-1; d_gene: TRBD1; abundance: -; j_gene: TRBJ1-4; CDR3nt: TGCAGTGCTGCGGGACAGGAAAAACTGTTTTTT; CDR3aa: CSAAGQEKLFF
v_gene: TRBV29-1; d_gene: TRBD1; abundance: -; j_gene: TRBJ2-7; CDR3nt: TGCAGCGTTGCCCACCGGGACAGGGCCCACGAGCAGTACTTC; CDR3aa: CSVAHRDRAHEQYF
v_gene: TRBV19; d_gene: -; abundance: -; j_gene: TRBJ2-7; CDR3nt: TGTGCCAGTAGCAAAACTGACAGTTTCTTAAACTACGAGCAGTACTTC; CDR3aa: CASSKTDSFLNYEQYF
v_gene: TRBV5-4; d_gene: -; abundance: -; j_gene: TRBJ2-2; CDR3nt: TGTGCCAGCAGCTTGGCCGTACAAAACGGGGAGCTGTTTTTT; CDR3aa: CASSLAVQNGELFF